The 4 T cell receptor beta chains in this list originate from one sample, sequenced in a study of blood T cells in healthy people across ages. Combining a sample-barcoded 5' primer with a J-beta primer mix, a second PCR ran for roughly 7 to 12 cycles. TCRdb redid the calling of the 5' RACE reads with MiXCR, one entry per CDR3 protein. There are hundreds of thousands of distinct CDR3 sequences in the sample; around 20% occur only once, and roughly 3.6% lies in the top ten. Input material: blood. The receptors derive from an older man in good health.

Note on this clonotype: Sequence at one end of the junction differs from germline and may be a read error. This chain uses TRBV3-1 with TRBJ2-5; no clear D. CDR1 is LGHDT and CDR2 is YNNKEL in the germline V gene (reference sequence). The CDR3 runs 15 residues. The chain's CDR3 is CAGSQQRLIQETQYF. The CDR3 DNA is TGTGCCGGCAGCCAACAACGGCTAATCCAAGAGACCCAGTACTTC.

This chain joins TRBV19 and TRBJ2-7; maybe TRBD1 (5 bases). With the DNA end fitting TRBJ2-1 better, the J assignment may be wrong. From germline, CDR1 is LNHDA and CDR2 SQIVND (reference sequence). The length of the CDR3 is 14 residues. Here the CDR3 reads CASSLRALGNEQFF. CDR3 nucleotides: TGTGCCAGTAGTCTCAGGGCGTTGGGGAATGAGCAGTTCTTC.

This sequence joins TRBV6-1 and TRBJ2-1; possible D gene TRBD2, 6 bases. This CDR3 spans 17 amino acids. Germline V CDR1 and CDR2: MNHNS, SASEGT. The V end lost 3 bases, the J end lost 8 bases, and 23 bases lay between the germline ends. The CDR3 loop reads CASSENTSPIRVYEQFF. The DNA of the CDR3 is TGTGCCAGCAGTGAGAACACTAGCCCCATAAGGGTGTATGAGCAGTTCTTC.

CDR3 nucleotide sequence: TGCAGCGTCGGGACATCTAGCTCCTACGAGCAGTACTTC. Translating it yields CSVGTSSSYEQYF. This sequence joins TRBV29-1 and TRBJ2-5, with D maybe TRBD1 (6 bases). Judging by the DNA end, TRBJ2-7 fits better; the J call may be wrong. This CDR3 comprises 13 residues. Germline-derived CDR1 and CDR2 are SQVTM and ANQGSEA.